The T cell receptor beta chain described here comes from a study of T cells in Graves' hyperthyroidism and ophthalmopathy. Study context: Staff took peripheral blood when the initial diagnosis was made, before any treatment began.

V lost 2 bases and J 5 bases, leaving 9 bases between the germline ends. This CDR3 is 13 amino acids long. Germline V CDR1 and CDR2: KGHSH, LQKENI. RNA transcripts provided the source from which TCR beta CDR3 regions were amplified. The TCR CDR3 was amplified in a first-round RT-PCR using the HTBI primer set. TCRdb re-called the multiplex PCR reads through MiXCR, storing one row per CDR3 protein. Of about 160,000 distinct CDR3 sequences detected, 8% to 9.5% appear once; the ten largest clones hold about 20%. Whole-study findings and limits: Researchers report that a 13 V-J model separated ophthalmopathy from stable hyperthyroidism.

In its sample, this clonotype was seen many times. Antigen: not known. It was at first hyperthyroidism diagnosis, before any ophthalmopathy symptoms, that the blood sample was taken. This chain connects TRBV18 to TRBJ1-1, with D possibly being TRBD1 (5 bases). The sequenced sample was blood. The sequence was collected from a woman aged 18-35 years with Graves' hyperthyroidism that later progressed to Graves' ophthalmopathy. The CDR3 region has the DNA TGTGCCAGCTCACCAGTGGAGGGGACTGAAGCTTTCTTT. The encoded protein is CASSPVEGTEAFF.